This TCR beta chain was observed in a study of T-cell reconstitution after alpha-beta-depleted transplantation in children. This sample's TCRbeta library carried unique molecular identifier barcodes. Each CDR3 protein is one row after TCRdb ran MiXCR on the PCR reads. The sample carries 450,000 to 500,000 distinct CDR3 sequences, around 13% recorded once. Germline V lookup: CDR1 DFQATT, CDR2 SNEGSKA (reference sequence). The CDR3 is 12 residues long. Ten or more counts support this clonotype. The origin of this receptor is a human donor who donated a stem cell graft to a child with combined immunodeficiency. This chain joins TRBV20-1 and TRBJ1-2; D unclear. Sequences were derived from PBMCs from the stem cell graft donor, sampled from the stem cell graft. CDR3 sequence reads: CRAGLGNYGYTF. CDR3 DNA: TGCAGGGCCGGGTTAGGGAACTATGGCTACACCTTC.